The rows below give T cell receptor beta chains drawn from one sample of a study of Ad26.COV2.S vaccination and SARS-CoV-2 variants. Sequencing was performed with immunoSEQ multiplex PCR; in TCRdb, only in-frame clones are kept and a portion is missing. The sample consists of roughly 350,000 clones, 86% of them appearing once. The starting material was peripheral blood, obtained in a trial of Ad26.COV2.S vaccine versus placebo. These receptors came from a person between 18 and 65 years old who received the Ad26.COV2.S COVID-19 vaccine or a placebo. CDR3s include the opening cysteine and the closing phenylalanine or tryptophan. A D gene is named only where the DNA matches it firmly. Clone size is stated in some rows and not others, as once, few, many or a class when expanded.

TGTGCCAGCAGCTCGCTACGGGGGCGGGCCGAGCAGTACTTC	CASSSLRGRAEQYF	14	-	TRBJ2-7	-	TRBV5-6
TGTGCCAGCAGCCCCCGACAGGGGCTTGGCTATGGCTACACCTTC	CASSPRQGLGYGYTF	15	-	TRBJ1-2	TRBD1	TRBV9
TGTGCCAGCAGCTTAGATCAGCCGGGCTCTGGAAACACCATATATTTT	CASSLDQPGSGNTIYF	16	-	TRBJ1-3	-	TRBV11-2
TGCGCCAGCAGCTTGGGGCCAGGGGACCGTGGGGCCAACGTCCTGACTTTC	CASSLGPGDRGANVLTF	17	-	TRBJ2-6	-	TRBV5-1
TGCAGCGTCCAGATGGGGGCCGGAGATACGCAGTATTTT	CSVQMGAGDTQYF	13	-	TRBJ2-3	-	TRBV29-1
TGCAGCGTTGAATTGCTGGGAGGGCGTGAAGCTTTCTTT	CSVELLGGREAFF	13	-	TRBJ1-1	-	TRBV29-1
TGCGCCAGCAGCTTGGTAGGTGGAGGGGAGACCCAGTACTTC	CASSLVGGGETQYF	14	-	TRBJ2-5	-	TRBV5-1
TGTGCCAGCAGCCCTCAAGGACCTTCCCTCGGCACTGAAGCTTTCTTT	CASSPQGPSLGTEAFF	16	-	TRBJ1-1	-	TRBV4-2
TGTGCCAGCAGTTTATATTCGTGGGCCTCAGGGTACGAGCAGTACTTC	CASSLYSWASGYEQYF	16	-	TRBJ2-7	-	TRBV27
TGTGCCAGCAGCGAACGGCGGCAGGGGGCGCGGGAGACCCAGTACTTC	CASSERRQGARETQYF	16	once	TRBJ2-5	TRBD1	TRBV5-6
TGCAGCGTTGAAGCCTCCACTGAAGCTTTCTTT	CSVEASTEAFF	11	-	TRBJ1-1	-	TRBV29-1
TGCGCCAGCAGCTTGGTTCCGGGGGCCAACGAGCAGTACTTC	CASSLVPGANEQYF	14	-	TRBJ2-7	-	TRBV5-1
TGTGCCAGCAGTTTTTGGGGTGGGGGCACTGAAGCTTTCTTT	CASSFWGGGTEAFF	14	once	TRBJ1-1	-	TRBV27
TGTGCCAGCAGCTTGCACAGGGGTGTCACTGAAGCTTTCTTT	CASSLHRGVTEAFF	14	once	TRBJ1-1	TRBD1	TRBV11-2
TGTGCCAGCAGCCCCAGAGGGGAAAAACTGTTTTTT	CASSPRGEKLFF	12	-	TRBJ1-4	-	TRBV5-6
TGTGCCAGCACCGAGACCCAGTACTTC	CASTETQYF	9	-	TRBJ2-5	-	TRBV6-4
TGTGCCAGCTCACCCAGAGGGGACGAGCAGTACTTC	CASSPRGDEQYF	12	-	TRBJ2-7	-	TRBV18
TGTGCCAGCAGTTTCTTACAGGGCCCAGATACGCAGTATTTT	CASSFLQGPDTQYF	14	-	TRBJ2-3	-	TRBV27
TGTGCCCGCGGGACTAGCGTTTCCTATACGCAGTATTTT	CARGTSVSYTQYF	13	-	TRBJ2-3	TRBD2	TRBV30
TGTGCCAGCAGTTCGGCCACAGGGGAGCAGTACTTC	CASSSATGEQYF	12	-	TRBJ2-7	-	TRBV6-5
TGTGCCAGCAGCTGGGGGGGATCTAACTATGGCTACACCTTC	CASSWGGSNYGYTF	14	-	TRBJ1-2	-	TRBV11-2
TGTGCCAGCAGCCGCCCGGGACAGGGATTTGAAGCTTTCTTT	CASSRPGQGFEAFF	14	-	TRBJ1-1	TRBD1	TRBV6-6
TGTGCCAGCAGTGAACAGCCTCAGAACACCGGGGAGCTGTTTTTT	CASSEQPQNTGELFF	15	-	TRBJ2-2	-	TRBV6-1
TGTGCCAGCAGCGCCTTCAATGAGCAGTTCTTC	CASSAFNEQFF	11	-	TRBJ2-1	-	TRBV7-2
TGTGCCAGCCGATCATCGACTGCCGAAAATGAAAAACTGTTTTTT	CASRSSTAENEKLFF	15	-	TRBJ1-4	-	TRBV28
TGCGCCAGCAGCCAAGGGAATGAAGAGACCCAGTACTTC	CASSQGNEETQYF	13	-	TRBJ2-5	-	TRBV4-3
TGTGCCACTTTCCTCTACAATGAGCAGTTCTTC	CATFLYNEQFF	11	-	TRBJ2-1	-	TRBV10-3
TGCGCCAGCAGGGAAGGAGGAGAGACCCAGTACTTC	CASREGGETQYF	12	-	TRBJ2-5	-	TRBV5-1
TGCGCCAGCAGCCCCGGCGGGACAGGGGCTTTTAACTATGGCTACACCTTC	CASSPGGTGAFNYGYTF	17	-	TRBJ1-2	TRBD1	TRBV5-1
TGTGCCAGCAGTGGGACTAGCGGGGTTGGGGAGCTGTTTTTT	CASSGTSGVGELFF	14	-	TRBJ2-2	TRBD2	TRBV7-2
TGCGCCAGCAGCTTGGATGTGAATCAGCCCCAGCATTTT	CASSLDVNQPQHF	13	-	TRBJ1-5	-	TRBV5-1
TGTGCCAGCAGTTCGCAGGGTAACTATGGCTACACCTTC	CASSSQGNYGYTF	13	-	TRBJ1-2	-	TRBV6-6
TGTGCCAGCAGCAAACTTGGACAGGGGAAAGGGAACGAGCAGTACTTC	CASSKLGQGKGNEQYF	16	-	TRBJ2-7	-	TRBV21-1
TGTGCCAGCAGTCTTTGGCTAGCGGAAGAGACCCAGTACTTC	CASSLWLAEETQYF	14	-	TRBJ2-5	TRBD2	TRBV3-1/TRBV3-2
TGTGCCAGCAGCGAGGGCTACAGAGTGGGAAACACCATATATTTT	CASSEGYRVGNTIYF	15	once	TRBJ1-3	-	TRBV6-5
TGTGCCATCAGTGAGGGCAGGGGGCAGGATGGCTACACCTTC	CAISEGRGQDGYTF	14	-	TRBJ1-2	TRBD1	TRBV10-3
TGTGCTAGTGGTTCTGGAAGGGTCGTGGAGACCCAGTACTTC	CASGSGRVVETQYF	14	-	TRBJ2-5	-	TRBV12-5
TGCGCCAGCAGCCCAGCGGCGGGCTACGAGCAGTACTTC	CASSPAAGYEQYF	13	-	TRBJ2-7	-	TRBV4-3
TGTGCCATCAGTGACCGGGACAGGGGGTTGTACGAGCAGTACTTC	CAISDRDRGLYEQYF	15	-	TRBJ2-7	TRBD1	TRBV10-3
TGTGCCAGCAGCTTAGGGACAACCTACAATGAGCAGTTCTTC	CASSLGTTYNEQFF	14	-	TRBJ2-1	-	TRBV7-9
TGCGCCAGCAGCCCCTACGGAGTTACAGGGGTGGCGGAGACCCAGTACTTC	CASSPYGVTGVAETQYF	17	-	TRBJ2-5	TRBD1	TRBV5-1
TGTGCCAGAACGCCCGAGTACACTGAAGCTTTCTTT	CARTPEYTEAFF	12	-	TRBJ1-1	-	TRBV21-1
TGTGCCAGCAGCCCTGACAGGGGATGGGACTATCGTGGCTACACCTTC	CASSPDRGWDYRGYTF	16	few	TRBJ1-2	TRBD1	TRBV7-9
TGCAGTGCTAGTCCAGGGGCTAGCAATCAGCCCCAGCATTTT	CSASPGASNQPQHF	14	-	TRBJ1-5	-	TRBV20-1
TGTGCCAGCAGCTTAGAGCAGTTCTATGGCTACACCTTC	CASSLEQFYGYTF	13	-	TRBJ1-2	-	TRBV7-2
TGCGCCAGCAGCCAAGATAGGGCAGTCAGGGCAGATACGCAGTATTTT	CASSQDRAVRADTQYF	16	-	TRBJ2-3	-	TRBV4-3
TGTGCCAGCAGCGTAGGGGCGGGGGACTCCTACGAGCAGTACTTC	CASSVGAGDSYEQYF	15	-	TRBJ2-7	TRBD2	TRBV9
TGCGCCAGCAGCGGAGGGACTGCCGATGAGCAGTTCTTC	CASSGGTADEQFF	13	-	TRBJ2-1	-	TRBV5-1
TGTGCCAGCAGTCACCTATCGGAAGCTTTCTTT	CASSHLSEAFF	11	-	TRBJ1-1	-	TRBV27